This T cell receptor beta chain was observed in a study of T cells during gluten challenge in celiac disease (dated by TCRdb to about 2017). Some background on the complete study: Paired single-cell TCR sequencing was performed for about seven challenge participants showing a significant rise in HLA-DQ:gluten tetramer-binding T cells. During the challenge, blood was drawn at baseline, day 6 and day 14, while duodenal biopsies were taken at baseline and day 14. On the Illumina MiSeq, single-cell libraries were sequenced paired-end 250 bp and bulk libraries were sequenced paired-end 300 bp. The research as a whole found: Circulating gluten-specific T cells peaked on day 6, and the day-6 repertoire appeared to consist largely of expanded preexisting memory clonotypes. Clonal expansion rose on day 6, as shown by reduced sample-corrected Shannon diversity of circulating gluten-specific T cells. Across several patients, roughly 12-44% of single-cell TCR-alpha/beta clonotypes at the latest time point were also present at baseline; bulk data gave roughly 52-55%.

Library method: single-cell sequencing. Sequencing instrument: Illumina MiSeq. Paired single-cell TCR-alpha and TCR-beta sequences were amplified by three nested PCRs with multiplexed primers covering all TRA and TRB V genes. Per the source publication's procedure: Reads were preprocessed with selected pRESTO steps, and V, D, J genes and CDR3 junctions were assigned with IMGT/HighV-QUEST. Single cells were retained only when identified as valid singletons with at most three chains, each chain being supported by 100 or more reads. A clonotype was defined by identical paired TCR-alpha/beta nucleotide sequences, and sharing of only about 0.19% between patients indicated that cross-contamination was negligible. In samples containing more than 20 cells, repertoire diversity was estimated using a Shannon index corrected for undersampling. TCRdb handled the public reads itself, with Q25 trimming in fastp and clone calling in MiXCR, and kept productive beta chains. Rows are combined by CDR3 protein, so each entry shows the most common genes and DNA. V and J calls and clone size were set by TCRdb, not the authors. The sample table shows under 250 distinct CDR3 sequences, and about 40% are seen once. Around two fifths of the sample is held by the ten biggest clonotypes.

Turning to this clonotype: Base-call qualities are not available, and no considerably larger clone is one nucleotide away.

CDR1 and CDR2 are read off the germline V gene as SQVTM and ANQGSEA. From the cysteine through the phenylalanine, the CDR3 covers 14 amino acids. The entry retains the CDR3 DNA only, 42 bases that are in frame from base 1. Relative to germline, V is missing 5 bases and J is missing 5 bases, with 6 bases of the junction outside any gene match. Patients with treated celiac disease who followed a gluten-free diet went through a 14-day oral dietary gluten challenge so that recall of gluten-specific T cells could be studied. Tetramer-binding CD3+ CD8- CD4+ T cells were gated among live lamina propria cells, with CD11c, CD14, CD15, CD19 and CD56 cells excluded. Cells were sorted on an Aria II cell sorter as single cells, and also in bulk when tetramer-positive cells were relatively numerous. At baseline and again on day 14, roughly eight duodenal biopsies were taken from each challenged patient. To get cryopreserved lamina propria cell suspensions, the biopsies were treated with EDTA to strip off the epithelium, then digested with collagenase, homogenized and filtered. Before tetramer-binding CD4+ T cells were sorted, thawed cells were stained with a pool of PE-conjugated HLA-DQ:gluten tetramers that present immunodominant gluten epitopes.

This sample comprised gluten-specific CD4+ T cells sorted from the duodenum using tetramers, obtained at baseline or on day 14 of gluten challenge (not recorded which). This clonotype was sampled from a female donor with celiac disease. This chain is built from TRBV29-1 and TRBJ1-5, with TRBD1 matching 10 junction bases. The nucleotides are TGCAGCGTTATGACAGGGGGCTGGGATCAGCCCCAGCATTTT. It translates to CSVMTGGWDQPQHF.